This TCR beta chain was observed in a study of OX40 agonist ivuxolimab in advanced cancers. About the research overall: Each patient was given ivuxolimab into a vein every 2 weeks, at 0.01 to 10 mg/kg. Study-wide results and caveats: The CD4+ and CD8+ T cells in the blood had expanded clonally by week 6 at 0.1 to 3.0 mg/kg.

Germline V gives CDR1 SGHTA, CDR2 FQGNSA. The CDR3 extends over 14 amino acids. V lost 5 bases to trimming and J lost 4 bases, with 12 bases between them. On this clone itself: Its cognate antigen is unknown.

Patients with autoimmune history or systemic immunosuppression were excluded. Clones were read by immunoSEQ multiplex PCR, and TCRdb kept only the in-frame ones, dropping some. The sample holds about 68,000 clones, 91% seen once. This sample comprised CD4+ or CD8+ T cells sorted from blood, obtained in a trial of the OX40 agonist ivuxolimab. This rearrangement joins TRBV7-2 to TRBJ2-1; TRBD2 might be the D (5 bases). The TCR sequence derives from an adult with an advanced solid tumor such as melanoma, head and neck, liver or kidney cancer. The DNA of the CDR3 is TGTGCCAGCAGCGGCCCCAGCGGTTACAATGAGCAGTTCTTC. Translation: CASSGPSGYNEQFF. Complete variable domain (other parts from reference TRBV7-2 and TRBJ2-1): GAGVSQSPSNKVTEKGKDVELRCDPISGHTALYWYRQSLGQGLEFLIYFQGNSAPDKSGLPSDRFSAERTGGSVSTLTIQRTQQEDSAVYLCASSGPSGYNEQFFGPGTRLTVL.